Listed below are T cell receptor beta chains from one sample, sequenced in a study of beta chain features in type 1 diabetes. Method: immunoSEQ multiplex PCR; TCRdb's copy keeps in-frame clones and lacks some. The sample lists approximately 730,000 clones, around an eighth occurring once. The source material was naive CD4+ T cells from blood. Source of these receptors: a man between 18 and 29 years old with type 1 diabetes. CDR3s include the opening cysteine and the closing phenylalanine or tryptophan. The D gene is left open where the match is weak. Only some rows state a clone size, as once, few, many or a class for expanded clones.

-	TRBV7-9	many	TRBJ2-1	TGTGCCAGCAGCTATAGCGTAGATGAGCAGTTCTTC	CASSYSVDEQFF
-	TRBV29-1	few	TRBJ1-1	TGCAGCGTTGAAAACCGCCTAAACACTGAAGCTTTCTTT	CSVENRLNTEAFF
-	TRBV6-6	few	TRBJ1-5	TGTGCCAGCAAAGGGGCTTCGGGAAATTTCCAGCCCCAGCATTTT	CASKGASGNFQPQHF
TRBD2	TRBV18	few	TRBJ2-1	TGTGCCAGCTCACCACCCTCGGGGGGGCCCAGTTATGAGCAGTTCTTC	CASSPPSGGPSYEQFF
-	TRBV30	few	TRBJ1-5	TGTGCCTTGGGGGGGCAGGGCAATCAGCCCCAGCATTTT	CALGGQGNQPQHF
-	TRBV30	few	TRBJ1-2	TGTGCCTGGAGTGTACGTATCGGATCAAACGGCTACACCTTC	CAWSVRIGSNGYTF
-	TRBV7-9	few	TRBJ2-3	TGTGCCAGCAGCCCCTTACCTGGGCGGGGGCAATGGGATACGCAGTATTTT	CASSPLPGRGQWDTQYF
-	TRBV5-1	-	TRBJ2-3	TGCGCCAGCAGCTTGGCCGCAGCTAGCACAGATACGCAGTATTTT	CASSLAAASTDTQYF
-	TRBV6-6	few	TRBJ1-1	TGTGCCAGCAGTTACCTCGGACAGTTTAACACTGAAGCTTTCTTT	CASSYLGQFNTEAFF
-	TRBV5-6	few	TRBJ1-2	TGTGCCAGCAGCTTGGCCTCAGGAGGAGGCTACACCTTC	CASSLASGGGYTF
-	TRBV25-1	few	TRBJ2-5	TGTGCCAGCAGTGAAGGTGGCCAAGAGACCCAGTACTTC	CASSEGGQETQYF
TRBD2	TRBV28	once	TRBJ2-5	TGTGCCAGCAGGCCGATTCGACTAGCGGGGGGGGAACAAGAGACCCAGTACTTC	CASRPIRLAGGEQETQYF
TRBD2	TRBV5-1	-	TRBJ2-2	TGCGCCAGCAGCACCGCTAGCGGGGGACCGATAGGGGAGCTGTTTTTT	CASSTASGGPIGELFF
TRBD2	TRBV30	-	TRBJ2-7	TGTGCCTGGAGCCACGGGGGGGCCTACTACGAGCAGTACTTC	CAWSHGGAYYEQYF
-	TRBV9	few	TRBJ2-3	TGTGCCAGCAGCGCCTATGGGGGTACGCAGTATTTT	CASSAYGGTQYF
TRBD2	TRBV28	few	TRBJ2-5	TGTGCCAGCAGTTTGACACTAGCGGGGGGGCTCAAAGAGACCCAGTACTTC	CASSLTLAGGLKETQYF
-	TRBV5-1	-	TRBJ2-2	TGCGCCAGCAGCACAACCGGTTCTAACGCCGGGGAGCTGTTTTTT	CASSTTGSNAGELFF
-	TRBV2	-	TRBJ1-4	TGTGCCAGCAGTGACGGCAGAACTAATGAAAAACTGTTTTTT	CASSDGRTNEKLFF
-	TRBV19	few	TRBJ2-2	TGTGCCAGTAGTAGAATCCTCGGAGGCCCCGGGGAGCTGTTTTTT	CASSRILGGPGELFF
TRBD1	TRBV7-9	-	TRBJ1-2	TGTGCCAGCAGCTATCGAGGACAGGGCTATGGCTACACCTTC	CASSYRGQGYGYTF
-	TRBV5-1	few	TRBJ2-5	TGCGCCAGCAGCGCCGGCGGAGGCCAAGAGACCCAGTACTTC	CASSAGGGQETQYF
-	TRBV9	-	TRBJ2-5	TGTGCCAGCAGCGTTGGAGACAGGCCGGAGACCCAGTACTTC	CASSVGDRPETQYF
-	TRBV10-3	-	TRBJ2-7	TGTGCCATCAGCCCCGGGCTCCCCGAGCAGTACTTC	CAISPGLPEQYF
-	TRBV6-1	-	TRBJ2-5	TGTGCCAGCAGTCTTAGAGGTAATCAAGAGACCCAGTACTTC	CASSLRGNQETQYF
-	TRBV30	-	TRBJ1-2	TGTGCCTGGACCCGGGACACTTTTTATGGCTACACCTTC	CAWTRDTFYGYTF
-	TRBV4-1	-	TRBJ1-1	TGCGCCAGCAGCTCTCACTTGAACACTGAAGCTTTCTTT	CASSSHLNTEAFF
-	TRBV20-1	few	TRBJ2-5	TGCAGTGCTATACTTCAAGAGACCCAGTACTTC	CSAILQETQYF
TRBD2	TRBV14	once	TRBJ2-1	TGTGCCAGCAGCACTATAAGGGGACTAGCGGACAAGGGTGAGCAGTTCTTC	CASSTIRGLADKGEQFF
-	TRBV6-1	few	TRBJ1-2	TGTGCCAGCAGTGAAGCCGTCTATGGCTACACCTTC	CASSEAVYGYTF
TRBD1	TRBV27	-	TRBJ1-5	TGTGCCAGCAGTTTAGGGACAGGAGTAGATCAGCCCCAGCATTTT	CASSLGTGVDQPQHF
TRBD1	TRBV4-1	-	TRBJ2-4	TGCGCCAGCAGCCAGGAGGGACAGGGGAAAAACATTCAGTACTTC	CASSQEGQGKNIQYF
-	TRBV11-2	few	TRBJ2-5	TGTGCCAGCAGCTTAGAAAGGGTCCAAGAGACCCAGTACTTC	CASSLERVQETQYF
TRBD1	TRBV19	few	TRBJ1-1	TGTGCCAGTAGAGCCGACAGGGGCGACACTGAAGCTTTCTTT	CASRADRGDTEAFF
-	TRBV19	-	TRBJ1-5	TGTGCCAGTAGTAAACAGGGAATCGGCAATCAGCCCCAGCATTTT	CASSKQGIGNQPQHF
TRBD1	TRBV30	few	TRBJ1-2	TGTGCCTGGGCCGGGACAGTCTATGGCTACACCTTC	CAWAGTVYGYTF
-	TRBV18	few	TRBJ2-6	TGTGCCAGCTCACCACGTAGCTCTGGGGCCAACGTCCTGACTTTC	CASSPRSSGANVLTF